What follows are 29 T cell receptor beta chains derived from one specimen sequenced in a study of blood T cell repertoires in COVID-19. Measured with immunoSEQ multiplex PCR; TCRdb has only the in-frame clones, and not every one. The sample lists around 360,000 clones, around 87% occurring once. Sample: peripheral blood. These receptors originate from a woman in her 30s with COVID-19, enrolled during active disease.

The chain links TRBV4-1 to TRBJ1-4; D not resolved. Germline CDR1 is MGHRA and CDR2 is YSYEKL. CDR3 length equals 15 residues. Trimming pared 1 base from V and 7 bases from J, leaving 13 bases between. Here the CDR3 reads CASSQVVGRGEKLFF. The CDR3 DNA sequence: TGCGCCAGCAGCCAAGTAGTAGGGCGGGGTGAAAAACTGTTTTTT.

The chain recombines TRBV7-2 with TRBJ2-7, with TRBD2 matching 7 bases. This CDR3 is built from 14 residues. Germline V gene sequence: CDR1 SGHTA, CDR2 FQGNSA. The V segment lost 5 bases and the J segment 3 bases; nucleotides outside the gene matches: 7. CDR3 nucleotide sequence: TGTGCCAGCAGCCCAAAGCTAGCGGACTACGAGCAGTACTTC. Translated: CASSPKLADYEQYF.

J is TRBJ2-7 and V is TRBV2, with 8 bases matching TRBD2. There are 14 residues in the CDR3. Losses at the gene ends were 6 bases for V and 7 bases for J; bases not matched to a gene: 11. Germline CDR1 is SNHLY and CDR2 is FYNNEI. Here the CDR3 DNA reads TGTGCCAGCAGGGCCCCAGGAGCGGGAGATGAGCAGTACTTC. Protein: CASRAPGAGDEQYF.

J is TRBJ1-4 and V is TRBV30; maybe TRBD1 (6 bases). The CDR3 has 15 amino acids. Germline assignment: CDR1 GTSNPN and CDR2 SVGIG (reference sequence). V was shortened by 1 base and J by 8 bases, with 17 bases between the two germline ends. The CDR3 DNA follows: TGTGCCTGGAGTGGGATACAGGGTTCGAGGGAAAAACTGTTTTTT. Its protein product is CAWSGIQGSREKLFF.

This clone appeared a few times. The rearrangement joins TRBV27 to TRBJ1-5; no reliable D call. Germline CDR1 reads MNHEY; CDR2 reads SMNVEV (reference sequence). This CDR3 comprises 15 residues. Trimming took off 0 bases at V and 4 bases at J, with 10 bases between the two ends. CDR3 protein: CASSLSDGRNQPQHF. In DNA, the CDR3 is TGTGCCAGCAGTTTATCGGACGGGAGAAATCAGCCCCAGCATTTT.

J is TRBJ2-7 and V is TRBV28, with 14 bases that match TRBD2. In germline, CDR1 is MDHEN, CDR2 SYDVKM. CDR3 length: 15 amino acids. The trim removed 3 bases at V and 6 bases at J, leaving 4 bases unmatched. DNA for the CDR3: TGTGCCAGCAGTTTCCCGACTAGCGGGAGGGGCGAGCAGTACTTC. This translates into CASSFPTSGRGEQYF.

The V call is TRBV19, the J call TRBJ2-1; 7 bases fit TRBD2. V lost 5 bases, J lost 9 bases, and 10 bases stayed unmatched. CDR3 length equals 14 residues. Per germline, CDR1 LNHDA and CDR2 SQIVND (reference sequence). CDR3 sequence reads: CASSPTSAVGEQFF. As DNA, the CDR3 is TGTGCCAGTAGTCCCACTAGCGCCGTCGGTGAGCAGTTCTTC.

The rearrangement uses TRBV19 and TRBJ2-4; 9 bases are shared with TRBD1. Trimming at V came to 6 bases and at J to 1 base, leaving 4 bases not matched to a gene. The CDR3 has 15 amino acids. From germline, CDR1 is LNHDA and CDR2 SQIVND (reference sequence). The CDR3: CASRLQGAAKNIQYF. CDR3 in DNA: TGTGCCAGTAGGCTACAGGGGGCGGCCAAAAACATTCAGTACTTC.

The chain combines TRBV6-5 with TRBJ1-5, with a tentative D call TRBD1 (6 bases). The germline CDR1 and CDR2 sequences are MNHEY and SVGAGI. Deletions cut 2 bases from V and 5 bases from J, with 7 bases between. The CDR3 loop spans 13 amino acids. This CDR3 is CASSYKGDQPQHF. The CDR3 region has the DNA TGTGCCAGCAGTTACAAGGGGGATCAGCCCCAGCATTTT.

V and J are TRBV20-1 and TRBJ1-4; no reliable D call. Germline lookup yields CDR1 DFQATT and CDR2 SNEGSKA (reference sequence). This CDR3 contains 11 residues. V shed 6 bases and J shed 7 bases, with 9 bases lying between them. The CDR3 region has the DNA TGCAGTGCCCCCCGGGGTGAAAAACTGTTTTTT. This codes for CSAPRGEKLFF.

The chain uses TRBV2 and TRBJ2-7; the match to TRBD2 covers 7 bases. Germline assignment: CDR1 SNHLY and CDR2 FYNNEI. The CDR3 is 18 residues long. J lost 3 bases, V lost 3 bases, and 17 bases had no gene match. The CDR3 DNA reads as TGTGCCAGCAGTGATGGGGGGGACCCGGGTACGTCGGGCTACGAGCAGTACTTC. Its translation is CASSDGGDPGTSGYEQYF.

V gene TRBV9 combines with J gene TRBJ1-2; TRBD1 agrees at 8 bases. The CDR3 runs to 15 residues. The V gene's germline CDR1 is SGDLS and CDR2 YYNGEE. V lost 4 bases, J lost 5 bases, and 10 bases stayed unmatched. The CDR3 protein is CASSYGQGSGYGYTF. The CDR3 DNA reads TGTGCCAGCAGCTACGGACAGGGATCAGGGTATGGCTACACCTTC.

This chain links TRBV14 with TRBJ2-3; 10 bases agree with TRBD2. CDR3 length: 15 residues. The junction had 10 bases not matched to a gene; V was cut back by 9 bases and J by 4 bases. Per germline, CDR1 SGHDN and CDR2 FVKESK. Here the CDR3 reads CARYISGRVADTQYF. DNA of the CDR3: TGTGCCAGATATATCAGCGGGAGGGTCGCAGATACGCAGTATTTT.

The CDR3 loop reads CASSRRSYSNQPQHF. CDR3 bases: TGTGCCAGCAGCCGACGTAGCTATAGCAATCAGCCCCAGCATTTT. The chain couples TRBV5-6 to TRBJ1-5; D is unresolved. The CDR3 runs to 15 residues. From germline, CDR1 is SGHDT and CDR2 YYEEEE. Trimming shortened V by 4 bases and J by 0 bases, and 11 bases separated the two germline ends.

V and J are TRBV6-1 and TRBJ2-5, with 9 bases lining up with TRBD2. There are 17 residues in the CDR3. V was pared by 3 bases and J by 2 bases, with 10 bases of the junction left unmatched. Germline CDR1 and CDR2: MNHNS and SASEGT. As DNA, the CDR3 is TGTGCCAGCAGTGAGGATGGGCTAGCGGGAACACAAGAGACCCAGTACTTC. Encoded protein: CASSEDGLAGTQETQYF.

The V call is TRBV29-1, the J call TRBJ2-1, with 11 bases fitting TRBD2. Trimming removed 6 bases from V and 12 bases from J; junction bases left unmatched: 13. The CDR3 sequence is 14 residues long. CDR1 is SQVTM, CDR2 ANQGSEA, per germline. The chain's CDR3 is CSVSLRLAGNGQFF. The CDR3 region has the DNA TGCAGCGTCTCCCTTCGACTAGCGGGAAACGGGCAGTTCTTC.

The chain links TRBV6-1 to TRBJ2-5; 10 positions match TRBD2. The CDR3 covers 15 residues. The V and J ends lost 3 bases and 8 bases, in that order; junction bases with no gene match: 9. CDR1 and CDR2 from the germline V gene are MNHNS and SASEGT. The CDR3, as DNA: TGTGCCAGCAGTGAGCTAGCGGGAGTGTGGGAAACCCAGTACTTC. Translating it yields CASSELAGVWETQYF.

As regards this clone: The DNA is left out, because the CDR3 cannot be placed on it with certainty; the CDR3 is given as TCRdb lists it. J is TRBJ1-2 and V is TRBV2. Germline V lookup: CDR1 SNHLY, CDR2 FYNNEI. From its first to its last residue, the CDR3 has 11 amino acids. The CDR3 sequence: CASSVGGGNTF.

Details on this clone: The sample has other DNA sequences that encode this CDR3 too. The gene calls are TRBV10-3 and TRBJ1-5; D unresolved. CDR1 and CDR2 (germline): ENHRY, SYGVKD. Between the trimmed V and J ends, which lost 2 bases and 4 bases, there was a span of 6 bases. CDR3 length: 13 amino acids. CDR3 nucleotides: TGTGCCATCAGTGAGGCGGGTAATCAGCCCCAGCATTTT. Translation gives CAISEAGNQPQHF.

The chain is built from TRBV5-4 and TRBJ1-1; D not resolved. Germline CDR1 SGHNT, CDR2 YYREEE (reference sequence). V lost 4 bases and J 1 base, leaving 14 bases between the germline ends. The CDR3 loop spans 15 amino acids. In nucleotides, the CDR3 is TGTGCCAGCAGCCCGGAGCGGCGGGCGAACACTGAAGCTTTCTTT. Translating gives CASSPERRANTEAFF.

This rearrangement joins TRBV6-5 to TRBJ1-1; possibly TRBD1 for D (6 bases). Trimming removed 5 bases at V and 4 bases at J, with 14 bases between. The germline gives CDR1 MNHEY, CDR2 SVGAGI. The CDR3 is 14 amino acids. The DNA of the CDR3 is TGTGCCAGCAGTCCCGCAGGGGCAGGCACTGAAGCTTTCTTT. This gives the protein CASSPAGAGTEAFF.

J is TRBJ1-5 and V is TRBV6-5; TRBD1 matches at 8 bases. Losses at the gene ends were 4 bases for V and 9 bases for J; bases not matched to a gene: 2. The CDR3 has 12 residues. The germline V gene has CDR1 MNHEY and CDR2 SVGAGI. The chain's CDR3 is CASSSGGRPQHF. CDR3 nucleotide sequence: TGTGCCAGCAGTTCAGGGGGCAGGCCCCAGCATTTT.

This chain uses TRBV28 with TRBJ1-1; TRBD1 might be the D (6 bases). The CDR3 consists of 12 residues. Germline V lookup: CDR1 MDHEN, CDR2 SYDVKM. Trimming pared 5 bases from V and 7 bases from J, leaving 11 bases between. CDR3 protein: CASSLQGFEAFF. The CDR3 DNA reads TGTGCCAGCAGTCTACAGGGATTTGAAGCTTTCTTT.

The chain has TRBV7-3 and TRBJ2-7; 14 nucleotides line up with TRBD2. The CDR3 sequence is 15 residues long. The germline gives CDR1 SGHTA, CDR2 FQGTGA. The V gene end was trimmed by 5 bases and the J gene end by 7 bases; junction bases not matched to a gene: 7. CDR3 sequence reads: CASSVGLAGVGEQYF. CDR3 nucleotides: TGTGCCAGCAGCGTGGGACTAGCGGGAGTTGGGGAGCAGTACTTC. Filled out from reference TRBV7-3 and TRBJ2-7, the complete variable domain reads GAGVSQTPSNKVTEKGKYVELRCDPISGHTALYWYRQSLGQGPEFLIYFQGTGAADDSGLPNDRFFAVRPEGSVSTLKIQRTERGDSAVYLCASSVGLAGVGEQYFGPGTRLTVT.

The chain links TRBV19 to TRBJ2-1; tentative D call: TRBD1 (5 bases). The CDR3 loop spans 13 amino acids. With 4 bases removed from V and 8 bases from J, the gap between germline ends came to 12 bases. Per germline, CDR1 LNHDA and CDR2 SQIVND (reference sequence). The DNA of the CDR3 is TGTGCCAGTAGTAACTCCAGGGTACATGAGCAGTTCTTC. It encodes CASSNSRVHEQFF.

The gene calls are TRBV19 and TRBJ1-5; 8 nucleotides agree with TRBD1. V lost 4 bases to trimming and J lost 3 bases; unmatched junction nucleotides: 5. The CDR3 consists of 15 residues. CDR1 is LNHDA and CDR2 is SQIVND in the germline V gene (reference sequence). The CDR3 coding sequence is TGTGCCAGTAGTACGGACAGGGCCGCCAATCAGCCCCAGCATTTT. Its protein is CASSTDRAANQPQHF.

The V gene is TRBV11-3, the J gene TRBJ2-3; D not certain. This CDR3 contains 12 residues. V lost 2 bases and J 4 bases, leaving 4 bases between the germline ends. Germline CDR1 and CDR2: SGHNT and YENEEA. CDR3 sequence: CASSLRADTQYF. The CDR3 bases are TGTGCCAGCAGCTTACGGGCAGATACGCAGTATTTT. The full variable domain, in which reference TRBV11-3 and TRBJ2-3 provide the parts outside the CDR3, is EAGVVQSPRYKIIEKKQPVAFWCNPISGHNTLYWYLQNLGQGPELLIRYENEEAVDDSQLPKDRFSAERLKGVDSTLKIQPAELGDSAVYLCASSLRADTQYFGPGTRLTVL.

The chain has TRBV12-3 or TRBV12-4 and TRBJ2-7, with 7 bases aligning to TRBD2. The CDR3 totals 12 residues. With V trimmed by 4 bases and J by 6 bases, 3 bases remained unmatched. The CDR3: CASSSPSGEQYF. The CDR3 nucleotides are TGTGCCAGCAGTTCCCCTAGCGGCGAGCAGTACTTC.

The chain carries TRBV29-1 and TRBJ1-5; 9 bases map to TRBD1. The J segment lost 2 bases and the V segment lost 6 bases, leaving 5 bases of the junction unmatched. The CDR3 consists of 14 residues. CDR1 is SQVTM and CDR2 is ANQGSEA in the germline V gene. This CDR3 is CSVTGGSGNQPQHF. The CDR3 nucleotides are TGCAGCGTGACAGGGGGTTCTGGCAATCAGCCCCAGCATTTT.